The sample holds one count of the clone carrying this TCR beta chain. V lost 5 bases and J lost 0, with 13 bases in between. This CDR3 has 16 residues. Germline CDR1 and CDR2: MNHEY and SMNVEV (reference sequence). The sample is drawn from a study of blood T cell repertoires in COVID-19. Across the whole study: Sites across the United States, Italy and Spain contributed samples from acute and convalescent COVID-19. PBMCs, B-cell-depleted T cells, or T cells were the source of the cDNA or gDNA that made up the material.

In the study's own analysis: By means of reference gene primer amplification, nucleated cell counts were estimated. Profiling relied on immunoSEQ multiplex PCR, and the TCRdb table lists in-frame clones only, not all of them. V, J and clone size were drawn from that table, and D and trimming were deduced from the DNA. The table shows roughly 250,000 clones, with nearly 90% occurring only once. Source material: peripheral blood. This sequence joins TRBV27 and TRBJ2-2, with D perhaps TRBD1 (6 bases). The source is a woman in her 30s with acute or convalescent COVID-19. CDR3 protein: CASSSPRGPNTGELFF. CDR3 coding DNA: TGTGCCAGCAGTAGCCCCAGGGGACCGAACACCGGGGAGCTGTTTTTT.